A selection of T cell receptor beta chains follows, all from one sample in a study of shared clonotypes between healthy human individuals. Sequenced by immunoSEQ multiplex PCR; TCRdb stores in-frame clones only, minus some. The table includes hundreds of thousands of clones, around two thirds detected once. The sample taken for sequencing was memory CD4+ T cells sorted from blood. These TCRs come from a man aged 25 to 40 in good health. CDR3s include the opening cysteine and the closing phenylalanine or tryptophan. D genes are given only for firm matches. Size tells how often a clone was seen (once, few, many) or the class of an expanded clone, and some rows leave it out.

J gene: TRBJ1-5
clone size: few
V gene: TRBV28
D gene: -
CDR3 protein: CASRGSEGSNQPQHF
CDR3 DNA: TGTGCCAGCAGGGGATCGGAGGGTAGCAATCAGCCCCAGCATTTT

J gene: TRBJ2-3
clone size: -
V gene: TRBV5-1
D gene: -
CDR3 protein: CASSQADTDTQYF
CDR3 DNA: TGCGCCAGCAGCCAAGCGGATACAGATACGCAGTATTTT

J gene: TRBJ2-2
clone size: -
V gene: TRBV29-1
D gene: -
CDR3 protein: CSVEDLGSATGELFF
CDR3 DNA: TGCAGCGTTGAAGATCTGGGCAGTGCCACCGGGGAGCTGTTTTTT

J gene: TRBJ1-5
clone size: -
V gene: TRBV2
D gene: TRBD1
CDR3 protein: CASSTDRAGNQPQHF
CDR3 DNA: TGTGCCAGCAGCACTGACAGGGCTGGCAATCAGCCCCAGCATTTT

J gene: TRBJ2-7
clone size: -
V gene: TRBV7-9
D gene: -
CDR3 protein: CASSLSGREEYF
CDR3 DNA: TGTGCCAGCAGCTTGTCAGGGAGAGAGGAGTACTTC

J gene: TRBJ2-1
clone size: -
V gene: TRBV5-1
D gene: -
CDR3 protein: CASGEQGPHEQFF
CDR3 DNA: TGCGCCAGCGGCGAACAGGGCCCCCATGAGCAGTTCTTC

J gene: TRBJ2-1
clone size: -
V gene: TRBV4-2
D gene: -
CDR3 protein: CASSQESRSNEQFF
CDR3 DNA: TGTGCCAGCAGCCAAGAGTCGAGGTCCAATGAGCAGTTCTTC

J gene: TRBJ2-5
clone size: -
V gene: TRBV10-3
D gene: TRBD1
CDR3 protein: CATTPGQGARETQYF
CDR3 DNA: TGTGCCACGACACCGGGACAGGGGGCGCGAGAGACCCAGTACTTC

J gene: TRBJ2-4
clone size: -
V gene: TRBV5-4
D gene: -
CDR3 protein: CASSLDSTRNIQYF
CDR3 DNA: TGTGCCAGCAGCTTGGACTCCACTAGAAACATTCAGTACTTC

J gene: TRBJ1-5
clone size: -
V gene: TRBV19
D gene: TRBD1
CDR3 protein: CASSWTGPSNQPQHF
CDR3 DNA: TGTGCCAGTAGTTGGACAGGGCCCAGCAATCAGCCCCAGCATTTT

J gene: TRBJ2-1
clone size: few
V gene: TRBV5-4
D gene: -
CDR3 protein: CASSPQISSYNEQFF
CDR3 DNA: TGTGCCAGCAGCCCTCAGATTAGCTCCTACAATGAGCAGTTCTTC

J gene: TRBJ1-4
clone size: -
V gene: TRBV18
D gene: -
CDR3 protein: CASSGSSSEKLFF
CDR3 DNA: TGTGCCAGCTCAGGGTCGAGTAGTGAAAAACTGTTTTTT

J gene: TRBJ2-3
clone size: -
V gene: TRBV27
D gene: -
CDR3 protein: CASSTFSDTQYF
CDR3 DNA: TGTGCCAGCAGTACCTTCTCAGATACGCAGTATTTT

J gene: TRBJ2-2
clone size: -
V gene: TRBV25-1
D gene: TRBD1
CDR3 protein: CASSEYRDRDTGELFF
CDR3 DNA: TGTGCCAGCAGTGAATATCGGGACAGAGACACCGGGGAGCTGTTTTTT

J gene: TRBJ1-4
clone size: -
V gene: TRBV5-1
D gene: -
CDR3 protein: CASSLDWAEKLFF
CDR3 DNA: TGCGCCAGCAGCTTGGACTGGGCTGAAAAACTGTTTTTT

J gene: TRBJ2-6
clone size: -
V gene: TRBV28
D gene: -
CDR3 protein: CASSFIGRSSSGANVLTF
CDR3 DNA: TGTGCCAGCAGTTTTATCGGCAGGTCCAGCTCTGGGGCCAACGTCCTGACTTTC

J gene: TRBJ2-1
clone size: once
V gene: TRBV7-6
D gene: -
CDR3 protein: CASSTYRDSYNEQFF
CDR3 DNA: TGTGCCAGCAGTACCTACAGGGACTCCTACAATGAGCAGTTCTTC

J gene: TRBJ2-7
clone size: once
V gene: TRBV5-1
D gene: -
CDR3 protein: CASSLRAGTTRQNYEQYF
CDR3 DNA: TGCGCCAGCAGCTTGAGGGCGGGGACGACGCGTCAGAACTACGAGCAGTACTTC

J gene: TRBJ2-7
clone size: once
V gene: TRBV28
D gene: TRBD1
CDR3 protein: CASSLYRGQQYF
CDR3 DNA: TGTGCCAGCAGTTTATACAGGGGGCAGCAGTACTTC

J gene: TRBJ2-1
clone size: -
V gene: TRBV2
D gene: TRBD1
CDR3 protein: CASSESRGTGRNEQFF
CDR3 DNA: TGTGCCAGCAGTGAATCTCGGGGGACAGGCCGGAATGAGCAGTTCTTC

J gene: TRBJ2-1
clone size: once
V gene: TRBV5-6
D gene: -
CDR3 protein: CASSAGTASYNEQFF
CDR3 DNA: TGTGCCAGCAGCGCGGGGACAGCTTCCTACAATGAGCAGTTCTTC

J gene: TRBJ1-1
clone size: few
V gene: TRBV6-1
D gene: -
CDR3 protein: CASGLMNTEAFF
CDR3 DNA: TGTGCCAGCGGGTTGATGAACACTGAAGCTTTCTTT

J gene: TRBJ2-7
clone size: -
V gene: TRBV21-1
D gene: -
CDR3 protein: CASSTKGVFDEQYF
CDR3 DNA: TGTGCCAGCAGCACAAAGGGGGTTTTCGACGAGCAGTACTTC